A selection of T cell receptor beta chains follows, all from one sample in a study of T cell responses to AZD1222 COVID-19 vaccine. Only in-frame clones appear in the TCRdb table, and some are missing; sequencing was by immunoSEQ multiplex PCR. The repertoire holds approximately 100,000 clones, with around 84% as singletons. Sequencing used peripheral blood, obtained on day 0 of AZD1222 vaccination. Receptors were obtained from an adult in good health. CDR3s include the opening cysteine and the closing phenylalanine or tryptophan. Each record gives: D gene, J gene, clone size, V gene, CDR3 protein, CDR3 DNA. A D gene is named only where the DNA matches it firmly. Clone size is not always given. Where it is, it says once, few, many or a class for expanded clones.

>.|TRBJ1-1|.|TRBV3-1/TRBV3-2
CASKDPNTEAFF
TGTGCCAGCAAAGACCCGAACACTGAAGCTTTCTTT
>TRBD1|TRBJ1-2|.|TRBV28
CAPTVWGQGAGGYTF
TGTGCCCCCACAGTTTGGGGACAGGGGGCTGGTGGCTACACCTTC
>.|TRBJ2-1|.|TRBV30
CAWSVLAPGEQFF
TGTGCCTGGAGTGTGCTTGCGCCGGGTGAGCAGTTCTTC
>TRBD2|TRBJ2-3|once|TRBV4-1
CASSQKTSGRSDTQYF
TGCGCCAGCAGCCAAAAGACTAGCGGGAGGTCGGATACGCAGTATTTT
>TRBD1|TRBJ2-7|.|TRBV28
CASSRTGDTYEQYF
TGTGCCAGCAGCCGGACAGGGGATACCTACGAGCAGTACTTC
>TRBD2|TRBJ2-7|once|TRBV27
CASASGGYYEQYF
TGTGCCAGCGCTAGCGGGGGTTACTACGAGCAGTACTTC
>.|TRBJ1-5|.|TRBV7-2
CASRPDSNQPQHF
TGTGCCAGCAGACCTGACAGCAATCAGCCCCAGCATTTT
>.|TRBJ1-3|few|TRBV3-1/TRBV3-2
CASSGARGSGNTIYF
TGTGCCAGCAGCGGGGCACGGGGCTCTGGAAACACCATATATTTT
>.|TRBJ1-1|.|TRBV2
CASRDMNTEAFF
TGTGCCAGCAGGGACATGAACACTGAAGCTTTCTTT
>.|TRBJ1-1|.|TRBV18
CASSPPMGGNMNTEAFF
TGTGCCAGCTCACCACCGATGGGTGGGAACATGAACACTGAAGCTTTCTTT
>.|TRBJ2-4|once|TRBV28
CASSLFEREWNIQYF
TGTGCCAGCAGTTTATTTGAGAGGGAGTGGAACATTCAGTACTTC
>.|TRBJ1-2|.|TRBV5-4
CASSFKRGANYGYTF
TGTGCCAGCAGCTTTAAGAGGGGAGCTAACTATGGCTACACCTTC
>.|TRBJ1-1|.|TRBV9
CASSRGRVNTEAFF
TGTGCCAGCTCCAGGGGTAGGGTGAACACTGAAGCTTTCTTT
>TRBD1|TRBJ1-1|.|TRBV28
CATELDRGRTEAFF
TGTGCCACCGAACTCGACAGGGGTCGGACTGAAGCTTTCTTT
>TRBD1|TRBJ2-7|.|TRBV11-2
CASSPISRDRGKTYEQYF
TGTGCCAGCAGCCCGATATCCCGGGACAGGGGGAAGACCTACGAGCAGTACTTC
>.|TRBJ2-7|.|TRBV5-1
CASSLGRANEQYF
TGCGCCAGCAGCTTGGGACGGGCGAACGAGCAGTACTTC
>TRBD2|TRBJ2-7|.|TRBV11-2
CASSLDAGDSYEQYF
TGTGCCAGCAGCTTAGATGCGGGGGACTCCTACGAGCAGTACTTC
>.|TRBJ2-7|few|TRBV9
CASSSGLLSSYEQYF
TGTGCCAGCAGCTCTGGACTTCTAAGCTCCTACGAGCAGTACTTC
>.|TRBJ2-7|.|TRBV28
CATTPMSVAGEQYF
TGTGCCACTACCCCTATGTCGGTTGCAGGAGAGCAGTACTTC
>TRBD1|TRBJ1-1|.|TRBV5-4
CASSFPGQDSAFF
TGTGCCAGCAGCTTCCCGGGACAGGACTCAGCTTTCTTT
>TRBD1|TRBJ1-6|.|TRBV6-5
CASSYFRGLNSPLHF
TGTGCCAGCAGTTACTTTAGGGGGCTGAATTCACCCCTCCACTTT
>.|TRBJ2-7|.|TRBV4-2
CASSQESSAAYEQYF
TGTGCCAGCAGCCAAGAATCTAGCGCAGCCTACGAGCAGTACTTC
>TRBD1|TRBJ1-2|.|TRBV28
CAGYDRGTYGYTF
TGTGCCGGCTACGACAGGGGGACCTATGGCTACACCTTC
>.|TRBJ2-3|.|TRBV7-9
CASSTSTDTQYF
TGTGCCAGCAGCACTAGCACAGATACGCAGTATTTT
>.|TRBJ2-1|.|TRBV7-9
CASSSFGTDSYNEQFF
TGTGCCAGCAGCTCGTTTGGGACTGACTCCTACAATGAGCAGTTCTTC
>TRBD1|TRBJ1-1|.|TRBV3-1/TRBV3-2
CASSQAQGMNTEAFF
TGTGCCAGCAGCCAAGCACAGGGGATGAACACTGAAGCTTTCTTT